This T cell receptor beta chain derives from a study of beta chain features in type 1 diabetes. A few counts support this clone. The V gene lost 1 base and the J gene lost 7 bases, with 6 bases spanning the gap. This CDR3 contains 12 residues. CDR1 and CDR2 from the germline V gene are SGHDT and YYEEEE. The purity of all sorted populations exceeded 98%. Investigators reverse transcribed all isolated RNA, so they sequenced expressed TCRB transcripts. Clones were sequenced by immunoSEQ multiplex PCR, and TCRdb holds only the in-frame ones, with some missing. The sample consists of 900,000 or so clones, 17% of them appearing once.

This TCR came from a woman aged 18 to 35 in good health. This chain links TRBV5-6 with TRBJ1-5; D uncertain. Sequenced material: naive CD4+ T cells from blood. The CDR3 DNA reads TGTGCCAGCAGCTTGTATGGCCAGCCCCAGCATTTT. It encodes CASSLYGQPQHF.